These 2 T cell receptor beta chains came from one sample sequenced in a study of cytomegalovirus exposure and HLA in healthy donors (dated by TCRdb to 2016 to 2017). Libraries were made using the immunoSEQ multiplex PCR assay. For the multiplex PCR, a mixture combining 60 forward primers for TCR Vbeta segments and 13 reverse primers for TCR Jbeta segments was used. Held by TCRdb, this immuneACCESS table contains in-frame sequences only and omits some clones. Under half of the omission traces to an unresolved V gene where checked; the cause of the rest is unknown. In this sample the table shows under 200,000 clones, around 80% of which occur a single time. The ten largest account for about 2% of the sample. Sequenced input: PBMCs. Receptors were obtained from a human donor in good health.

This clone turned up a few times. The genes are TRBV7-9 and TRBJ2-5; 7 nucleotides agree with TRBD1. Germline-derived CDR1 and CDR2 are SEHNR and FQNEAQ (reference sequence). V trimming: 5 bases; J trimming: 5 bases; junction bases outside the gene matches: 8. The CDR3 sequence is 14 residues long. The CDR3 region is CASSPGQAMETQYF. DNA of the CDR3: TGTGCCAGCAGCCCTGGACAGGCAATGGAGACCCAGTACTTC.

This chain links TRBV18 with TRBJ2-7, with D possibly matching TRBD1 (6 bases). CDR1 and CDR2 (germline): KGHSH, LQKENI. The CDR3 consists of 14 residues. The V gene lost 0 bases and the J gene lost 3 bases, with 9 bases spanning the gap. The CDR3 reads CASSPPVGGYEQYF. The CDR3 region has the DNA TGTGCCAGCTCACCACCGGTAGGGGGCTACGAGCAGTACTTC.